The present T cell receptor (beta chain) was sequenced within a study of blood T cell repertoires in COVID-19. Study in general: The samples span acute and convalescent COVID-19 from the United States, Italy and Spain.

Methods used by the authors: Amplified reference gene primers provided the basis for estimating nucleated cell counts. Only in-frame clones appear in the TCRdb table, and some are missing; sequencing was by immunoSEQ multiplex PCR. D and trimming were read from the DNA, whereas the V and J calls and clone size are those reported in that table. The table includes around 81,000 clones, over 80% detected once. This CDR3 contains 17 residues. V lost 5 bases, J lost 0 bases, and 9 bases stayed unmatched. The germline V gene encodes CDR1 SNHLY and CDR2 FYNNEI. This clonotype originated in a man in his fifties or sixties with acute or convalescent COVID-19. Sequencing used peripheral blood. The chain is built from TRBV2 and TRBJ2-3; TRBD1 aligns across 9 bases. CDR3 in amino acids: CASSLRRTGASTDTQYF. The CDR3 DNA reads TGTGCCAGCAGTCTTCGGCGGACAGGGGCGAGCACAGATACGCAGTATTTT.